The clone carrying this T cell receptor (beta chain) was seen at least ten times. Individually, cDNA molecules had unique molecular identifiers attached to them. TCRdb redid the calling of the 5' RACE reads with MiXCR, one entry per CDR3 protein. Of some 30,000 distinct CDR3 sequences detected, 6% to 7% appear once; the ten largest clones hold under 3.5%. The data derive from a study of early T cells in non-severe SARS-CoV-2 infection. The ends lost 4 bases at V and 4 bases at J; junction bases unmatched: 11. Germline V gene data show CDR1 as SQVTM and CDR2 as ANQGSEA. The CDR3 sequence is 15 residues long.

Source material: whole blood. The J gene is TRBJ2-3, the V gene TRBV29-1; 7 bases line up with TRBD2. This receptor was obtained from an adult who was a healthcare worker with PCR-confirmed SARS-CoV-2 infection or an uninfected control (not recorded which). This CDR3 reads CSVGFSAGAADTQYF. The CDR3 DNA sequence: TGCAGCGTTGGATTTAGCGCGGGAGCGGCAGATACGCAGTATTTT.